A selection of T cell receptor beta chains follows, all from one sample in a study of blood T cell repertoires in COVID-19. Here immunoSEQ multiplex PCR was the method, and the copy in TCRdb shows in-frame clones only, minus some. The repertoire holds roughly 67,000 clones, over 60% seen once, with 20% to 25% in the top ten. The sequencing sample was made of peripheral blood. These receptors were collected from a human donor in a cohort sampled during active COVID-19. Both conserved end residues are trimmed from each CDR3. D genes are given only for firm matches.

j_gene	v_gene	d_gene	CDR3aa
TRBJ2-3	TRBV3-1/TRBV3-2	.	ASSQGGSDTQY
TRBJ2-2	TRBV6-2/TRBV6-3	TRBD2	ASSLRDYSNTGELF
TRBJ1-2	TRBV29-1	.	SVHRHARGYT
TRBJ2-2	TRBV5-1	TRBD2	ASSKGLAGNTGELF
TRBJ1-2	TRBV3-1/TRBV3-2	.	ASSQDLREDYGYT
TRBJ2-1	TRBV5-4	TRBD2	ASSFGGSAYNEQF
TRBJ2-3	TRBV5-6	.	ASSSFSVDTQY
TRBJ1-2	TRBV18	.	ASSPRGEGAYGYT
TRBJ1-6	TRBV6-5	.	ASSYSLKVLNSPLH
TRBJ1-1	TRBV6-2/TRBV6-3	.	ASSSDRPNTEAF
TRBJ2-3	TRBV5-1	TRBD1	ASSLGRDRGGTDTQY
TRBJ1-2	TRBV3-1/TRBV3-2	.	ASSQVSAGEGYT
TRBJ2-2	TRBV5-1	TRBD2	ASSPRTSGGPGPGELF
TRBJ2-3	TRBV6-2/TRBV6-3	TRBD2	ASSYGGRAGDTQY
TRBJ1-1	TRBV28	.	ASRTQNTEAF
TRBJ2-1	TRBV3-1/TRBV3-2	TRBD2	ASSSREVAGIYNEQF
TRBJ2-7	TRBV6-6	TRBD1	ASSYPGQGAYEQY
TRBJ2-3	TRBV7-2	.	ASSPRGGDPDTQY
TRBJ2-7	TRBV5-8	TRBD2	ASSSDGTRLREQY
TRBJ2-7	TRBV4-2	.	ASSQDSSETYEQY
TRBJ1-2	TRBV19	.	ASSTLASVLHGYT
TRBJ2-7	TRBV12-3/TRBV12-4	TRBD2	ATRTSGSYEQY
TRBJ2-3	TRBV2	TRBD2	ASRGGVPDTQY
TRBJ2-6	TRBV6-1	.	ASSELRGANVLT
TRBJ2-1	TRBV30	.	AWSVGGSADNEQF
TRBJ2-1	TRBV25-1	TRBD1	ASSEFGQGVGEQF
TRBJ2-5	TRBV20-1	.	SAMHFETQY
TRBJ2-1	TRBV3-1/TRBV3-2	TRBD2	ASSQGTSGWSSYNEQF
TRBJ1-1	TRBV5-1	.	ASSLGTADTEAF
TRBJ1-6	TRBV6-1	.	ASSEGTGWVSPLH
TRBJ2-5	TRBV2	TRBD1	ASSERGTGRETQY
TRBJ1-2	TRBV30	.	AWSVGGALYGYT
TRBJ1-1	TRBV6-5	TRBD1	ASRDRGQDTEAF
TRBJ1-1	TRBV7-2	.	ASSRQVNTEAF
TRBJ2-1	TRBV28	.	ASSRGPTPYNEQF
TRBJ2-1	TRBV10-3	TRBD2	ATIAGIDNEQF
TRBJ2-1	TRBV19	TRBD2	ASSIPTSIAGGPYNEQF
TRBJ2-3	TRBV5-8	TRBD2	ASSFGGGAGGTDTQY
TRBJ1-2	TRBV6-5	.	ASSPRAGGYT
TRBJ2-5	TRBV11-3	TRBD2	ASSLGLAGGIQETQY